The rows below give T cell receptor beta chains drawn from one sample of a study of CD4 and CD8 cells across lung adenocarcinoma regions. Via MiXCR, TCRdb re-called the PCR reads, giving one row per CDR3 protein. Among 25,000 or so distinct CDR3 sequences, 52% were seen once, and the ten largest hold about 20%. The sequencing input was CD4+ T cells from the center of a lung tumor. The receptor set was obtained from a male donor with lung adenocarcinoma. The CD4 and CD8 labels of this study may be unreliable. Both conserved end residues are trimmed from each CDR3.

v_call	cdr3_aa
TRBV12-3/TRBV12-4	ASSNGGRGRTEAF
TRBV3-1	ASSQNFGQGLGANVLT
TRBV20-1	SARDQWGQYEQY
TRBV6-5	ASSYSILGIGGTGELF
TRBV12-3/TRBV12-4	ASSPGTGELF
TRBV25-1	ASSDSGRANYGEQF
TRBV7-9	ASSYWGTGEGFEGPDQEIQY
TRBV27	ASRSAVRFHTEAF
TRBV27	AGKAFETVSTGTLF
TRBV10-2	ASSELAGGECNDEQF
TRBV12-3/TRBV12-4	ASSRGVETQY
TRBV10-2	ASRGVGGTNTQY
TRBV6-1	ASRRTGTLY
TRBV11-2	ASSWAGTDTQY
TRBV27	ASRTGGRDTQY
TRBV6-1	ASSDDWKDEQF
TRBV6-5	ASSSRTGPGSYEQY
TRBV6-5	ASSSYDPGADEQY
TRBV6-5	ASSYARGRETQY
TRBV27	ASSPGRRACDQDTQY